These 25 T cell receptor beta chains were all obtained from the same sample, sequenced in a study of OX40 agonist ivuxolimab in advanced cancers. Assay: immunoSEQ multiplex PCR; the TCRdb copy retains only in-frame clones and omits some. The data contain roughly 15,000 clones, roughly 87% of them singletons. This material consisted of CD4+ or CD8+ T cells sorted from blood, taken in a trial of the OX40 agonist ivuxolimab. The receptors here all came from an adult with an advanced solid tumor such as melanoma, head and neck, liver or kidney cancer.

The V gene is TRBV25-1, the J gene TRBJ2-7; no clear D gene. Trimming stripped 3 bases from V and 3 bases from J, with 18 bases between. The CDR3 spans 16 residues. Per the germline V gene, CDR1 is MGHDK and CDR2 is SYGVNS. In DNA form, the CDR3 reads TGTGCCAGCAGTGACTCCATCGGACGGGTATACTACGAGCAGTACTTC. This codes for CASSDSIGRVYYEQYF.

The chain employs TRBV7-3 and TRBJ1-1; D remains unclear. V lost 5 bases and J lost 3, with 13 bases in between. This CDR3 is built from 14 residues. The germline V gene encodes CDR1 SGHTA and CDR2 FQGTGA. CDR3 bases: TGTGCCAGCAGCCCGATCCCGGAGGACACTGAAGCTTTCTTT. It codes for CASSPIPEDTEAFF. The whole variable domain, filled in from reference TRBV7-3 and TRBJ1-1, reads GAGVSQTPSNKVTEKGKYVELRCDPISGHTALYWYRQSLGQGPEFLIYFQGTGAADDSGLPNDRFFAVRPEGSVSTLKIQRTERGDSAVYLCASSPIPEDTEAFFGQGTRLTVV.

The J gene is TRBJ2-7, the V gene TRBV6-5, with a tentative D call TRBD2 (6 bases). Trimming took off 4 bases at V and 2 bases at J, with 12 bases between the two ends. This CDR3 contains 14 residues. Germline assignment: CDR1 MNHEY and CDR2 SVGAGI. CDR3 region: CASSLGTGAYEQYF. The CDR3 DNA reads TGTGCCAGCAGTTTAGGGACTGGAGCCTACGAGCAGTACTTC.

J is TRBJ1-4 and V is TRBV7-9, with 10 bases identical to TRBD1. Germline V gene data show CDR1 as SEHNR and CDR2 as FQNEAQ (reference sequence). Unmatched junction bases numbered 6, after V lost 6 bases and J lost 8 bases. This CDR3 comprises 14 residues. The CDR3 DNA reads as TGTGCCAGCAGTACCGGGACAGGGGAGGAAAAACTGTTTTTT. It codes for CASSTGTGEEKLFF.

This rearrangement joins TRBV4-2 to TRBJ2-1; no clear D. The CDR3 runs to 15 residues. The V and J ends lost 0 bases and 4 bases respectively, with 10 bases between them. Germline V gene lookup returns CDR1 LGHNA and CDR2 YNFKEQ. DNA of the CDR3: TGTGCCAGCAGCCAAGACAAGGGCTGGTACAATGAGCAGTTCTTC. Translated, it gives CASSQDKGWYNEQFF.

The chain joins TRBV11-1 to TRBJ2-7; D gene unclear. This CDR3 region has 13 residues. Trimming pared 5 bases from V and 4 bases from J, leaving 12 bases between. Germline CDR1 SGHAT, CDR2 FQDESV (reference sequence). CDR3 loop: CASSPWGGYEQYF. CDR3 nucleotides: TGTGCCAGCAGCCCCTGGGGTGGGTACGAGCAGTACTTC. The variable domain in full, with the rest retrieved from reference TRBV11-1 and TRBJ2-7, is EAEVAQSPRYKITEKSQAVAFWCDPISGHATLYWYRQILGQGPELLVQFQDESVVDDSQLPKDRFSAERLKGVDSTLKIQPAELGDSAMYLCASSPWGGYEQYFGPGTRLTVT.

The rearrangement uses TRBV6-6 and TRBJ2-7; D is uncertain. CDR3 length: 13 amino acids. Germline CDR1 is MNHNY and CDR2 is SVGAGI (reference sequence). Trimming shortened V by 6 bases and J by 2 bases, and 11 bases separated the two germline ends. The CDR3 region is CASSNATPYEQYF. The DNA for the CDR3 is TGTGCCAGCAGCAACGCGACTCCCTACGAGCAGTACTTC.

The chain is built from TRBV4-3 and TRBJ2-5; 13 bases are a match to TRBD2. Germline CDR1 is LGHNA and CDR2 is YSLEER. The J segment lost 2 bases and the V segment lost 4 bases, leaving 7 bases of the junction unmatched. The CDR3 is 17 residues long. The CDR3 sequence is CASSPGLAGTHQETQYF. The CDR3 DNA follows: TGCGCCAGCAGCCCGGGACTAGCGGGGACTCATCAAGAGACCCAGTACTTC.

CDR3 region: CASSLGQPLLSNEKLFF. The CDR3 nucleotides read TGTGCCAGCAGCTTAGGACAGCCACTATTGTCCAATGAAAAACTGTTTTTT. The J gene is TRBJ1-4, the V gene TRBV7-6; D is possibly TRBD1 (5 bases). V dropped 1 base and J dropped 5 bases, with 17 bases sitting between them. Germline CDR1 and CDR2: SGHVS and FNYEAQ. The CDR3 is made up of 17 amino acids.

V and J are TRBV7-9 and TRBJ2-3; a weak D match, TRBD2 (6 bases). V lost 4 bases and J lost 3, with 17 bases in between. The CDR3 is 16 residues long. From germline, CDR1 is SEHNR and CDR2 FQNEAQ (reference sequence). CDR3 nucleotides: TGTGCCAGCAGCTCGTTCCCTTACGCGGGAACAGATACGCAGTATTTT. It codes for CASSSFPYAGTDTQYF.

The DNA of the CDR3 is TGTGCCAGCAGCTGGTGGGACACATATGGCTACACCTTC. Encoded protein: CASSWWDTYGYTF. This chain joins TRBV5-6 and TRBJ1-2; TRBD1 is a possible D gene (6 bases). The germline gives CDR1 SGHDT, CDR2 YYEEEE. The CDR3 contains 13 residues. V was clipped by 3 bases and J by 5 bases, with 11 bases between them.

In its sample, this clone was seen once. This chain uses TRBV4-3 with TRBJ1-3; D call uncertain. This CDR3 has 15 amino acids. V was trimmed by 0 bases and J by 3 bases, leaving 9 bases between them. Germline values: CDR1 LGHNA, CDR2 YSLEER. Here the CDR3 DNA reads TGCGCCAGCAGCCAAGATACTGGGATTGGAAACACCATATATTTT. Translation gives CASSQDTGIGNTIYF.

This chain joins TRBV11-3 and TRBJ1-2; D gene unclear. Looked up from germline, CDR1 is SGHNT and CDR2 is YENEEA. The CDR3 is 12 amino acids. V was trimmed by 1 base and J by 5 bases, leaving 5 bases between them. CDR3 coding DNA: TGTGCCAGCAGCTTAGGAATTTATGGCTACACCTTC. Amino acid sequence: CASSLGIYGYTF.

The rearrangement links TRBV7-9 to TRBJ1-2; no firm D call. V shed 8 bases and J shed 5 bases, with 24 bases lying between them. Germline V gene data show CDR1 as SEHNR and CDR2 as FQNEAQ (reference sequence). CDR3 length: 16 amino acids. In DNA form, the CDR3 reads TGTGCCAGCCCTCAACCAACAGATACCCAACCGTATGGCTACACCTTC. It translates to CASPQPTDTQPYGYTF.

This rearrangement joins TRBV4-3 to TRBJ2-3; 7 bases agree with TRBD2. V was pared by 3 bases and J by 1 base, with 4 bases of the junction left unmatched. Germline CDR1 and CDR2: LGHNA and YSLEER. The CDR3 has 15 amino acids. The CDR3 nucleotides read TGCGCCAGCAGCCAGTGGGGGGGAGGCACAGATACGCAGTATTTT. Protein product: CASSQWGGGTDTQYF.

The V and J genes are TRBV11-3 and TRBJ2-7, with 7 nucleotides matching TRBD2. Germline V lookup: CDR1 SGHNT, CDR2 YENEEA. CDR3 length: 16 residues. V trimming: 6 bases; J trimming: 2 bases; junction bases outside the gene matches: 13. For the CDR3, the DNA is TGTGCCAGCAGTCGAAGAGCTAGCGGCACACCCTACGAGCAGTACTTC. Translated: CASSRRASGTPYEQYF.

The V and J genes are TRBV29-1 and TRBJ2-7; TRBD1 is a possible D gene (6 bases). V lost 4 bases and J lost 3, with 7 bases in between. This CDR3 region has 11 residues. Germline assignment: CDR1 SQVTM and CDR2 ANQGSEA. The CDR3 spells CSVGGGYEQYF. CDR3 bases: TGCAGCGTTGGAGGGGGCTACGAGCAGTACTTC.

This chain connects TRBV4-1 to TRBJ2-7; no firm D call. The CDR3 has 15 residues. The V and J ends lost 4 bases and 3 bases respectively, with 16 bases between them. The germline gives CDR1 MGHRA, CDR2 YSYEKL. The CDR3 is CASSRVAVEGYEQYF. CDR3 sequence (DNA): TGCGCCAGCAGCCGGGTGGCAGTTGAAGGCTACGAGCAGTACTTC.

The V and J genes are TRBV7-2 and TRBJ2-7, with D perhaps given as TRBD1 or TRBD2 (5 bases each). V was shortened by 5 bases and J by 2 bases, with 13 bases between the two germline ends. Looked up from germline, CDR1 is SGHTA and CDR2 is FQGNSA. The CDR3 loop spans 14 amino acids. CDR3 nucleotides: TGTGCCAGCAGCACCCGGGACGAAGCCTACGAGCAGTACTTC. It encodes CASSTRDEAYEQYF.

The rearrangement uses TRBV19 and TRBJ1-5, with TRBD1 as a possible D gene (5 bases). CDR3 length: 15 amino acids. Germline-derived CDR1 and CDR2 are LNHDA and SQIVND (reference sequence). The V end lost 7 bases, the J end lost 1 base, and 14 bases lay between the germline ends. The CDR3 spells CASTQGYLSNQPQHF. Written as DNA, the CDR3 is TGTGCCAGTACCCAGGGCTACTTGAGCAATCAGCCCCAGCATTTT.

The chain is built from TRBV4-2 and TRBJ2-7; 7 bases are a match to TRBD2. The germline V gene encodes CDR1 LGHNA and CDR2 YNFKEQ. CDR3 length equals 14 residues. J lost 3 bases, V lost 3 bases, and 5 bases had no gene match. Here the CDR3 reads CASSQREWNYEQYF. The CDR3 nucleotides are TGTGCCAGCAGCCAGCGGGAGTGGAACTACGAGCAGTACTTC.

CDR3: CASSPMNTEAFF. The CDR3 nucleotides read TGTGCCAGTAGCCCAATGAACACTGAAGCTTTCTTT. The chain uses TRBV19 and TRBJ1-1; D uncertain. The germline V and J ends were trimmed by 6 bases and 0 bases, with 5 bases remaining between them. Per the germline V gene, CDR1 is LNHDA and CDR2 is SQIVND (reference sequence). This CDR3 is 12 amino acids long.

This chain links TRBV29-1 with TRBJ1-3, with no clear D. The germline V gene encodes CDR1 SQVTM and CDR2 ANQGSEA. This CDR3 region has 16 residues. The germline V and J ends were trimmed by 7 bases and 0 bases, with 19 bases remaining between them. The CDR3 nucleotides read TGCAGCGCTTTCGAACCGGGATCCGTCTCTGGAAACACCATATATTTT. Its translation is CSAFEPGSVSGNTIYF.

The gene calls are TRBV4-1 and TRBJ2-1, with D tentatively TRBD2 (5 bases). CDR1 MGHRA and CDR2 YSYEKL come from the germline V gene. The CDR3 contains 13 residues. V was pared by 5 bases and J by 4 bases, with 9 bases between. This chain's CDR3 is CASSGTGYNEQFF. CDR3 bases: TGCGCCAGCAGCGGCACGGGATACAATGAGCAGTTCTTC.

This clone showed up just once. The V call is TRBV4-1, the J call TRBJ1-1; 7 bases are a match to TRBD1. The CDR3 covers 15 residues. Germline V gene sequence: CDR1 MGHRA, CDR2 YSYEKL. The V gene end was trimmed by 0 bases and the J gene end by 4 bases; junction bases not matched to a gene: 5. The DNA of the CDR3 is TGCGCCAGCAGCCAAGACAGGGGGGCTGGCACTGAAGCTTTCTTT. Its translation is CASSQDRGAGTEAFF.